This T cell receptor beta chain was identified in a study of CXCR3-negative and CXCR3-positive naive CD8 T cells. General study results and limits: TRBV-TRBJ usage was alike in naive CXCR3-negative and CXCR3-positive cells but differed in memory cells. Naive cells with CXCR3 showed TRB CDR3s that were more hydrophobic than those in CXCR3-negative naive cells.

Sorting yielded triplicates of 300,000 cells for each CD8+ T cell subset. Through 5' RACE with UMI labels, the TRB cDNA libraries were prepared. TCRdb reanalyzed the 5' RACE reads and collapses them to one entry per CDR3 protein, without DNA. The sample table sets out roughly 80,000 distinct CDR3 sequences. As for this clonotype: What it recognizes is unknown.

Germline CDR1 reads SGHRS; CDR2 reads YFSETQ. This CDR3 spans 16 amino acids. The gene calls are TRBV5-1 and TRBJ2-5; TCRdb outputs TRBD1, but without DNA this stays unchecked. Input material: naive CXCR3+ CD8+ T cells from blood. Subset denoted: CD45RO-CCR7+CD27+CD95- naive CD8+ T cells expressing CXCR3 (TNR3+). This clonotype was obtained from a human donor in good health. Some clones in this sample may be carry-over from other donors' samples. CDR3 protein: CASSTTADRGHETQYF.